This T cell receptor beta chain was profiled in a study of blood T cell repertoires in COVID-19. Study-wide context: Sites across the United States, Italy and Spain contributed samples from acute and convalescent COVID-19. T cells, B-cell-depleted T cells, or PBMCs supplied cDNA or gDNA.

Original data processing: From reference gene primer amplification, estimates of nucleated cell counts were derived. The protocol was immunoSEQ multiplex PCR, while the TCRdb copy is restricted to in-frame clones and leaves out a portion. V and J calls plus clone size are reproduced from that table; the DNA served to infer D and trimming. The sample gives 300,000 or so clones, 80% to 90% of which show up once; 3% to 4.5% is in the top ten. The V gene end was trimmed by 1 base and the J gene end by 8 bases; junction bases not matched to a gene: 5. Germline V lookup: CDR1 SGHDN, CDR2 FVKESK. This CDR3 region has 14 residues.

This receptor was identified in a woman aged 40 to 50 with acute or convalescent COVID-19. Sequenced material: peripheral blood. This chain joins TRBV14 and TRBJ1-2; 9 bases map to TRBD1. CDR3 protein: CASSQVRTGAGYTF. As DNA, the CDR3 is TGTGCCAGCAGCCAAGTCCGGACAGGGGCCGGCTACACCTTC.